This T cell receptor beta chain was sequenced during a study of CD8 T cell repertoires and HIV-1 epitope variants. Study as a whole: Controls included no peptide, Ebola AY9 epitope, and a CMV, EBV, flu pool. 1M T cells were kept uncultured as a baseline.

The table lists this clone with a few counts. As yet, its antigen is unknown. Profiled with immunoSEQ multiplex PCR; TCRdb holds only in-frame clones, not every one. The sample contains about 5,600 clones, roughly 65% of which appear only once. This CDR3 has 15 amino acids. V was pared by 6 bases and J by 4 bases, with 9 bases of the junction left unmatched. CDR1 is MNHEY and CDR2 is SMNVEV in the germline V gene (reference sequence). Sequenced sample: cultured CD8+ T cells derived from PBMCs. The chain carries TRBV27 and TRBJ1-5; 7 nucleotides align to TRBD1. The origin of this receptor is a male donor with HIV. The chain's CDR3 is CASSPTQGSNQPQHF. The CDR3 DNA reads TGTGCCAGCAGCCCTACACAGGGGAGTAATCAGCCCCAGCATTTT.